These 28 T cell receptor beta chains originate from one sample sequenced in a study of cytomegalovirus exposure and HLA in healthy donors. Clones were sequenced by immunoSEQ multiplex PCR, and TCRdb holds only the in-frame ones, with some missing. The data show 120,000 to 150,000 clones, approximately 88% seen once. Specimen: PBMCs. All receptors come from a man younger than 35 in good health and CMV-seropositive.

The chain employs TRBV5-1 and TRBJ1-2, with a weak D call TRBD1 (5 bases). Germline lookup yields CDR1 SGHRS and CDR2 YFSETQ. The CDR3 spans 14 residues. Trimming took 5 bases from V and 6 from J, leaving 17 bases between them. In DNA form, the CDR3 reads TGCGCCAGCAGTCGTGACAGCATAGAAGATGGCTACACCTTC. Protein: CASSRDSIEDGYTF.

This sequence joins TRBV29-1 and TRBJ2-1, with TRBD1 matching over 9 bases. V was clipped by 3 bases and J by 12 bases; unmatched bases: 6. Germline CDR1 reads SQVTM; CDR2 reads ANQGSEA. The CDR3 totals 12 residues. DNA for the CDR3: TGCAGCGTTGACGACAGGGGGATTGGGCAGTTCTTC. As protein: CSVDDRGIGQFF.

The chain joins TRBV7-6 to TRBJ2-2; D perhaps matches TRBD2 (6 bases). Looked up from germline, CDR1 is SGHVS and CDR2 is FNYEAQ. Deletions cut 5 bases from V and 2 bases from J, with 15 bases between. The CDR3 runs 16 residues. This CDR3 is CASSPGLQHNTGELFF. The DNA for the CDR3 is TGTGCCAGCAGCCCGGGACTCCAGCATAACACCGGGGAGCTGTTTTTT.

The CDR3: CASSEGTSNTEAFF. The CDR3 nucleotides are TGTGCCAGCAGTGAAGGGACATCCAACACTGAAGCTTTCTTT. This chain connects TRBV25-1 to TRBJ1-1, with D possibly being TRBD1 (6 bases). From germline, CDR1 is MGHDK and CDR2 SYGVNS. The CDR3 is 14 amino acids. Trimming stripped 2 bases from V and 2 bases from J, with 9 bases between.

This sequence joins TRBV5-1 and TRBJ1-2; no definite D call. The V gene's germline CDR1 is SGHRS and CDR2 YFSETQ. The ends were cut back, 0 bases at V and 8 bases at J, with 11 bases in the middle. The CDR3 sequence is 13 residues long. The CDR3 reads CASSLARELGYTF. CDR3 in DNA: TGCGCCAGCAGCTTGGCCCGGGAGCTCGGCTACACCTTC.

The genes are TRBV18 and TRBJ1-5, with 8 bases that match TRBD1. After removal of 3 bases from V and 7 bases from J, the junction contained 5 bases not matched to a gene. The CDR3 covers 14 residues. The V gene's germline CDR1 is KGHSH and CDR2 LQKENI. The CDR3 here is CASSPTQGVQPQHF. The CDR3 DNA is TGTGCCAGCTCACCTACACAGGGGGTGCAGCCCCAGCATTTT.

The genes are TRBV2 and TRBJ2-3; maybe TRBD1 (6 bases). Looked up from germline, CDR1 is SNHLY and CDR2 is FYNNEI. The CDR3 has 14 residues. Trimming stripped 5 bases from V and 0 bases from J, with 9 bases between. CDR3 region: CASSKDSSTDTQYF. The CDR3 DNA follows: TGTGCCAGCAGTAAGGACAGTAGCACAGATACGCAGTATTTT.

The chain recombines TRBV6-1 with TRBJ1-3; D perhaps matches TRBD1 (5 bases). Trimming shortened V by 11 bases and J by 1 base, and 12 bases separated the two germline ends. Germline V gives CDR1 MNHNS, CDR2 SASEGT. The CDR3 totals 13 residues. CDR3 residues: CACRQHSGNTIYF. The CDR3 DNA sequence: TGTGCCTGTCGACAGCATTCTGGAAACACCATATATTTT.

This clone was seen more than once but under ten times. The gene calls are TRBV7-8 and TRBJ1-2; tentative D call: TRBD1 (6 bases). The germline gives CDR1 SGHVS, CDR2 FQNEAQ. This CDR3 is built from 15 residues. V was trimmed by 0 bases and J by 1 base, leaving 9 bases between them. The CDR3 loop is CASSLATGHNYGYTF. In DNA form, the CDR3 reads TGTGCCAGCAGCTTAGCGACGGGACATAACTATGGCTACACCTTC.

Written as DNA, the CDR3 is TGTGCCTGGAGCTCCTTACTAGCGGGACACAATGAGCAGTTCTTC. This sequence encodes CAWSSLLAGHNEQFF. The gene calls are TRBV30 and TRBJ2-1, with 10 nucleotides matching TRBD2. Per the germline V gene, CDR1 is GTSNPN and CDR2 is SVGIG (reference sequence). This CDR3 region has 15 residues. Losses at the gene ends were 3 bases for V and 5 bases for J; bases not matched to a gene: 7.

The V gene is TRBV2, the J gene TRBJ1-1; D is unclear. The CDR3 runs 13 residues. Germline CDR1 is SNHLY and CDR2 is FYNNEI. Trimming took 11 bases from V and 1 from J, leaving 14 bases between them. In DNA form, the CDR3 reads TGTGCCGGCACTATCACAGCGAACACTGAAGCTTTCTTT. Its protein is CAGTITANTEAFF. The full variable domain, its missing parts supplied by reference TRBV2 and TRBJ1-1, is EPEVTQTPSHQVTQMGQEVILRCVPISNHLYFYWYRQILGQKVEFLVSFYNNEISEKSEIFDDQFSVERPDGSNFTLKIRSTKLEDSAMYFCAGTITANTEAFFGQGTRLTVV.

The chain carries TRBV5-1 and TRBJ1-1; TRBD1 is a possible D gene (6 bases). V was trimmed by 0 bases and J by 10 bases, leaving 16 bases between them. The CDR3 has 14 residues. CDR1 and CDR2 (germline): SGHRS, YFSETQ. The chain's CDR3 is CASSLDQGVRGAFF. The CDR3 coding sequence is TGCGCCAGCAGCTTGGATCAGGGCGTCAGGGGAGCTTTCTTT.

The genes are TRBV28 and TRBJ1-5, with D possibly TRBD1 on 5 matching bases. The V end was cut by 6 bases, the J end by 7 bases, with 13 bases between. Germline assignment: CDR1 MDHEN and CDR2 SYDVKM. CDR3 length equals 13 residues. This chain's CDR3 is CASSDGTSQPQHF. DNA of the CDR3: TGTGCCAGCAGCGACGGGACTTCCCAGCCCCAGCATTTT.

This clone was observed once. The chain couples TRBV18 to TRBJ1-1, with 10 nucleotides matching TRBD1. The V gene end was trimmed by 5 bases and the J gene end by 3 bases; junction bases not matched to a gene: 6. Germline V gene lookup returns CDR1 KGHSH and CDR2 LQKENI. The CDR3 extends over 15 amino acids. The CDR3: CASSSTGGSHTEAFF. CDR3 nucleotides: TGTGCCAGCTCATCGACAGGGGGCTCTCACACTGAAGCTTTCTTT.

J is TRBJ2-3 and V is TRBV7-6; possibly TRBD1 for D (5 bases). V was clipped by 2 bases and J by 1 base, with 13 bases between them. CDR1 is SGHVS, CDR2 FNYEAQ, per germline. CDR3 length: 16 residues. CDR3 nucleotide sequence: TGTGCCAGCAGCTTACCTTCAGGGAAGGGCACAGATACGCAGTATTTT. Translated: CASSLPSGKGTDTQYF.

V and J are TRBV7-9 and TRBJ1-1; maybe TRBD1 (6 bases). The CDR3 loop spans 15 amino acids. V lost 5 bases to trimming and J lost 5 bases, with 18 bases between them. The V gene's germline CDR1 is SEHNR and CDR2 FQNEAQ (reference sequence). DNA for the CDR3: TGTGCCAGCAGCACTCGACAGGTGGGGGGGACTGAAGCTTTCTTT. Protein: CASSTRQVGGTEAFF.

The CDR3 spells CASSSLGGALGNTIYF. In DNA, the CDR3 is TGTGCCAGCAGCTCTCTTGGGGGGGCCCTAGGAAACACCATATATTTT. The rearrangement uses TRBV7-9 and TRBJ1-3, with a tentative D call TRBD1 (6 bases). Per the germline V gene, CDR1 is SEHNR and CDR2 is FQNEAQ (reference sequence). The CDR3 contains 16 residues. Trimming removed 4 bases at V and 4 bases at J, with 17 bases between.

The chain is built from TRBV7-9 and TRBJ2-1; TRBD2 matches 9 bases. Germline CDR1 is SEHNR and CDR2 is FQNEAQ (reference sequence). V gave up 1 base and J gave up 14 bases; unmatched junction bases: 9. CDR3 length: 14 residues. CDR3 sequence (DNA): TGTGCCAGCAGCTTAGAGATTGAGCGGACTAGCGAGTTCTTC. Its translation is CASSLEIERTSEFF.

V is TRBV5-8 and J is TRBJ1-6; D ambiguous. Germline V CDR1 and CDR2: SGHTS, YDEGEE. There are 9 residues in the CDR3. The CDR3, as DNA: TGTGTAGTGGCGGGATCCCTCCACTTT. This translates into CVVAGSLHF.

This chain joins TRBV13 and TRBJ2-3, with TRBD1 identical over 7 bases. The germline gives CDR1 PRHDT, CDR2 FYEKMQ (reference sequence). The J segment lost 6 bases and the V segment lost 0 bases, leaving 3 bases of the junction unmatched. CDR3 length equals 14 residues. The CDR3 sequence: CASSLGSRGDTQYF. The DNA of the CDR3 is TGTGCCAGCAGCTTAGGCAGCAGGGGGGATACGCAGTATTTT.

This clone was seen only once. V is TRBV30 and J is TRBJ2-7, with a weak D call TRBD2 (6 bases). Germline CDR1 is GTSNPN and CDR2 is SVGIG (reference sequence). The CDR3 covers 14 residues. Trimming cost V 0 bases and J 7 bases, with 16 bases left between them. The CDR3 coding sequence is TGTGCCTGGAGTGTTGGACTAACCCTTCAGGAGCAGTACTTC. This gives the protein CAWSVGLTLQEQYF.

The chain joins TRBV9 to TRBJ2-1; 10 bases are shared with TRBD2. CDR3 length: 17 residues. V gave up 4 bases and J gave up 9 bases; unmatched junction bases: 16. The germline CDR1 and CDR2 sequences are SGDLS and YYNGEE. CDR3 bases: TGTGCCAGCAGCCCCTCCCCAGCGGGAGGGACGGCGCGTGAGCAGTTCTTC. Its translation: CASSPSPAGGTAREQFF.

The chain recombines TRBV12-5 with TRBJ1-1; 9 bases line up with TRBD1. The V and J ends lost 1 base and 5 bases, in that order; junction bases with no gene match: 2. The CDR3 loop spans 14 amino acids. CDR1 is LGHNT, CDR2 FRNRAP, per germline. CDR3 sequence: CASGLGTGVTEAFF. CDR3 DNA: TGTGCTAGTGGTTTGGGGACAGGGGTGACTGAAGCTTTCTTT.

The J gene is TRBJ1-2, the V gene TRBV6-5, with D possibly being TRBD1 (6 bases). V was cut by 5 bases and J by 8 bases, with 18 bases left in between. CDR1 MNHEY and CDR2 SVGAGI come from the germline V gene. The CDR3 length is 14 residues. CDR3 sequence (DNA): TGTGCCAGCAGTCCCCGTGCAGGGGCGAACGGCTACACCTTC. Translated: CASSPRAGANGYTF.

The rearrangement joins TRBV7-6 to TRBJ2-1, with D possibly matching TRBD2 (5 bases). Germline V gene lookup returns CDR1 SGHVS and CDR2 FNYEAQ. The CDR3 consists of 14 residues. V was shortened by 5 bases and J by 9 bases, with 17 bases between the two germline ends. CDR3 nucleotide sequence: TGTGCCAGCAGCCCTAATCGGGATCAGAGTGAGCAGTTCTTC. Its protein product is CASSPNRDQSEQFF. Supplemented by reference TRBV7-6 and TRBJ2-1, the full variable domain reads GAGVSQSPRYKVTKRGQDVALRCDPISGHVSLYWYRQALGQGPEFLTYFNYEAQQDKSGLPNDRFSAERPEGSISTLTIQRTEQRDSAMYRCASSPNRDQSEQFFGPGTRLTVL.

V and J are TRBV30 and TRBJ2-1; D may be TRBD2 (6 bases). Looked up from germline, CDR1 is GTSNPN and CDR2 is SVGIG (reference sequence). The CDR3 runs to 12 residues. The germline V and J ends were trimmed by 3 bases and 12 bases, with 15 bases remaining between them. In DNA form, the CDR3 reads TGTGCCTGGAGGGGACTTTCGTTTGGGCAGTTCTTC. Its protein is CAWRGLSFGQFF.

The gene calls are TRBV28 and TRBJ2-7; 9 bases are a match to TRBD2. The CDR3 totals 13 residues. The V segment lost 2 bases and the J segment 6 bases; nucleotides outside the gene matches: 2. Per germline, CDR1 MDHEN and CDR2 SYDVKM. CDR3 amino acids: CASSLAGGSEQYF. As DNA, the CDR3 is TGTGCCAGCAGTTTAGCGGGAGGGAGCGAGCAGTACTTC.

This clone was recorded a few times. This chain links TRBV28 with TRBJ1-5, with D unclear. In germline, CDR1 is MDHEN, CDR2 SYDVKM. The ends were cut back, 7 bases at V and 2 bases at J, with 15 bases in the middle. The CDR3 runs 15 residues. The CDR3 sequence: CASNPIAAGNQPQHF. CDR3 nucleotides: TGTGCCAGCAACCCTATTGCGGCAGGCAATCAGCCCCAGCATTTT. The whole variable domain, remainder taken from reference TRBV28 and TRBJ1-5, is DVKVTQSSRYLVKRTGEKVFLECVQDMDHENMFWYRQDPGLGLRLIYFSYDVKMKEKGDIPEGYSVSREKKERFSLILESASTNQTSMYLCASNPIAAGNQPQHFGDGTRLSIL.